This entry concerns a single TCR beta chain. The data were taken from a study of blood T cell repertoires in COVID-19. Sequenced by immunoSEQ multiplex PCR; TCRdb stores in-frame clones only, minus some. Of about 230,000 clones detected, 70% to 90% appear once; the ten largest clones hold about 0.93%. V lost 0 bases and J 0 bases, leaving 22 bases between the germline ends. The CDR3 spans 21 residues. Germline-derived CDR1 and CDR2 are SGDLS and YYNGEE. The TCR comes from a man aged 40-55 years with acute or convalescent COVID-19. V usage is TRBV9 and J usage is TRBJ1-6; a possible D gene is TRBD1 (5 bases). Input material: peripheral blood. The CDR3 DNA sequence: TGTGCCAGCAGCGTAGGTGGGTCACTTCGAAACCAGGGCTCCTATAATTCACCCCTCCACTTT. Its protein is CASSVGGSLRNQGSYNSPLHF.